This entry describes one TCR beta chain. Its specific antigen is unknown. No base qualities exist here, and no much larger clone lies one base off it. TCRbeta CDR3 regions were amplified from genomic DNA using the immunoSEQ Assay, a bias-controlled multiplex PCR. The paper's processing steps were these. The number of nucleated cells in each sample was estimated from the amplification of reference gene primers within the assay. To quantify the absolute abundance of each unique TCRbeta CDR3 rearrangement, sequence reads were collapsed and filtered. For each sample, productive Simpson clonality was calculated by taking the square root of Simpson's diversity index across productive rearrangements. TCRdb stores this immuneACCESS table with in-frame sequences only. Part of the clones is absent; in the studies checked, under half of the shortfall reflects unresolved V genes, and no reason is known for the rest. V, J and clone size derive from that table, while D and trimming were established from the DNA sequence. The sample table lists roughly 230,000 clones, 85% to 90% of them with a count of one. The ten largest clones take up 2% to 2.5% of the sample.

One collaborating source in Seattle enrolled patients while the patients were actively infected and followed the patients over time throughout the course of disease. Whole blood was collected in K2EDTA tubes by collaborating institutions according to the institutions' own protocols. For TCRbeta analysis, collaborators shipped samples as frozen whole blood, isolated PBMCs, or DNA extracted from either of those sample types. This entry is derived from a study of blood T cell repertoires in COVID-19 (dated by TCRdb to the early 2020s). Notes on the research overall: The collaborator samples originated in the United States, Italy and Spain and spanned the acute and convalescent phases of COVID-19. The material from the prospective study consisted of cDNA or gDNA derived from T cells, B-cell-depleted T cells, or PBMCs. Subjects who had been exposed to COVID-19, were actively infected with it, or had recovered from it provided the deeply sampled blood TCRbeta repertoires that made up the dataset. The repertoires were released in a freely available public database meant as a resource for research on the immune response to SARS-CoV-2. Samples came from the ongoing ImmuneRACE study (first 160 participants) plus 1,254 subjects from 6 global collaborators. Nearly every sample came with metadata listing a de-identified subject ID, COVID-19 status, age in years and sex. Where available, HLA class I and class II types were taken from metadata supplied by the sample provider and were not determined by assay-based typing. Here is what the overall study found, with its caveats: The amount of clinical and demographic metadata varied by source and participant and was provided uncurated.

The CDR3, cysteine through phenylalanine, is 13 amino acids long. Just the 39-base CDR3 DNA is kept, in frame starting at base 1. V loses 1 base, J loses 4 bases, and the germline ends lie 8 bases apart. Per the germline V gene, SGHRS is the CDR1 and YFSETQ is the CDR2. The material sequenced was peripheral blood. Recombination linked TRBV5-1 to TRBJ1-1; the D gene is not confidently resolved. This receptor was identified in a woman in her fifties or sixties with COVID-19, enrolled during active disease. The CDR3 has the sequence CASSLIYSTEAFF. The sequenced DNA is TGCGCCAGCAGCTTGATTTATAGCACTGAAGCTTTCTTT. Full variable domain (CDR3 extended with the reference TRBV5-1 and TRBJ1-1 proteins): KAGVTQTPRYLIKTRGQQVTLSCSPISGHRSVSWYQQTPGQGLQFLFEYFSETQRNKGNFPGRFSGRQFSNSRSEMNVSTLELGDSALYLCASSLIYSTEAFFGQGTRLTVV.